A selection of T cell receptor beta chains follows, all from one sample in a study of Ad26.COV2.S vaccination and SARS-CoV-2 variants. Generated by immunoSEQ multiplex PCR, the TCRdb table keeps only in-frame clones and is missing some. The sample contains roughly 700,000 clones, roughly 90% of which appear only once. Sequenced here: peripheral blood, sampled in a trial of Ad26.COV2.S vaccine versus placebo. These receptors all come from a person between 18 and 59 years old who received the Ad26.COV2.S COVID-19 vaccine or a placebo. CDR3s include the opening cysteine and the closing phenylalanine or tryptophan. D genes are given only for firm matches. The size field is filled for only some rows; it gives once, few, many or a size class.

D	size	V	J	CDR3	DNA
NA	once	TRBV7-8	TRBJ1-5	CASSLGTGNQPQHF	TGTGCCAGCAGCTTAGGGACAGGCAATCAGCCCCAGCATTTT
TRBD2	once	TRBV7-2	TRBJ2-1	CASSSRSGLAGVREQFF	TGTGCCAGCAGCTCAAGATCGGGACTAGCGGGAGTACGTGAGCAGTTCTTC
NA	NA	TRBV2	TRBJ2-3	CASSRAITDTQYF	TGTGCCAGCAGCAGGGCTATTACAGATACGCAGTATTTT
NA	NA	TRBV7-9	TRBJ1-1	CASSSFMNTEAFF	TGTGCCAGCAGCTCTTTTATGAACACTGAAGCTTTCTTT
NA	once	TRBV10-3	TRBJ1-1	CAISESKPGTSNTEAFF	TGTGCCATCAGTGAGTCGAAACCAGGAACGTCAAACACTGAAGCTTTCTTT
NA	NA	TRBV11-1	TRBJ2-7	CASSLGRQAIYEQYF	TGTGCCAGCAGCCTAGGCCGGCAGGCCATATACGAGCAGTACTTC
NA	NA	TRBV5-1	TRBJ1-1	CASSNAGAEAFF	TGCGCCAGCAGCAACGCAGGAGCTGAAGCTTTCTTT
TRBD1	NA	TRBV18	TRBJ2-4	CASSPLHRGDIQYF	TGTGCCAGCTCACCTCTGCACAGGGGGGACATTCAGTACTTC
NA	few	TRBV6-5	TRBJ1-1	CASTEGGGTEAFF	TGTGCCAGCACCGAGGGCGGGGGCACTGAAGCTTTCTTT
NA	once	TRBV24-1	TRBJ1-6	CATSAREGSPLHF	TGTGCCACCAGTGCGCGGGAGGGGTCACCCCTCCACTTT
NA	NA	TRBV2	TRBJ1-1	CASSKNANTEAFF	TGTGCCAGCAGCAAGAACGCGAACACTGAAGCTTTCTTT
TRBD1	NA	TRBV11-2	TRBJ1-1	CASSFGTGLNTEAFF	TGTGCCAGCAGCTTTGGGACAGGGCTGAACACTGAAGCTTTCTTT
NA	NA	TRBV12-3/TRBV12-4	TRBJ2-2	CASRREWTGELFF	TGTGCCAGCAGGCGGGAATGGACCGGGGAGCTGTTTTTT
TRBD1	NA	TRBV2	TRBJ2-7	CASSVGQIYEQYF	TGTGCCAGCAGTGTGGGACAGATCTACGAGCAGTACTTC
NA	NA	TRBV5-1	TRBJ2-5	CASSFQRGREETQYF	TGCGCCAGCAGCTTCCAACGGGGACGGGAAGAGACCCAGTACTTC
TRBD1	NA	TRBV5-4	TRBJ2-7	CASSQGASMYEQYF	TGTGCCAGCAGCCAGGGGGCTTCAATGTACGAGCAGTACTTC
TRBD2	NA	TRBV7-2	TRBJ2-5	CASSRASGGAGGETQYF	TGTGCCAGCAGCCGCGCTAGCGGGGGGGCCGGAGGAGAGACCCAGTACTTC
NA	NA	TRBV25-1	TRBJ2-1	CASSVSGTSGNEQFF	TGTGCCAGCAGTGTTTCCGGGACATCGGGCAATGAGCAGTTCTTC
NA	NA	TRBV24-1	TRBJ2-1	CATSDLPNNEQFF	TGTGCCACCAGTGATTTACCTAACAACGAGCAGTTCTTC
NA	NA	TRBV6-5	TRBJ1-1	CASSYSRGVMNTEAFF	TGTGCCAGCAGTTACTCGAGGGGGGTGATGAACACTGAAGCTTTCTTT
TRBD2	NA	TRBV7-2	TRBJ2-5	CASSLAASGGGETQYF	TGTGCCAGCAGCTTAGCGGCTAGCGGTGGGGGAGAGACCCAGTACTTC
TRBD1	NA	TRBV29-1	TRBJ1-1	CSVWDRGTEAFF	TGCAGCGTTTGGGACAGGGGAACTGAAGCTTTCTTT
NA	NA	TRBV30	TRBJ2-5	CAWSVGETQYF	TGTGCCTGGAGTGTGGGGGAGACCCAGTACTTC
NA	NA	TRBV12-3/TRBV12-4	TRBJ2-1	CASSPAYNEQFF	TGTGCCAGCAGCCCCGCCTACAATGAGCAGTTCTTC
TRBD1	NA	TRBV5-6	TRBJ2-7	CASIQIGGSGQYEQYF	TGTGCCAGCATCCAAATAGGGGGCAGCGGACAATACGAGCAGTACTTC
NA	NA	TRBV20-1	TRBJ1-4	CSASGWGGGNEKLFF	TGCAGTGCTAGTGGTTGGGGAGGAGGAAATGAAAAACTGTTTTTT
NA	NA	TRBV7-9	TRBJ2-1	CASSLASLANEQFF	TGTGCCAGCAGCTTAGCAAGCCTAGCCAATGAGCAGTTCTTC
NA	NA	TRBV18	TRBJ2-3	CASSPRGVSGPDTQYF	TGTGCCAGCTCACCACGAGGTGTTAGCGGCCCAGATACGCAGTATTTT
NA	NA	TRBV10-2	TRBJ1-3	CASSEAGNTIYF	TGCGCCAGCAGTGAGGCTGGAAACACCATATATTTT
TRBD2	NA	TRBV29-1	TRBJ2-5	CSADLAGGFETQYF	TGCAGCGCAGATCTAGCGGGAGGGTTTGAGACCCAGTACTTC
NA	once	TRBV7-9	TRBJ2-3	CASSLEAGTDTQYF	TGTGCCAGCAGCTTAGAAGCGGGCACAGATACGCAGTATTTT
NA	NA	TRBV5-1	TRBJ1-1	CASSLGGWRMNTEAFF	TGCGCCAGCAGCTTGGGGGGTTGGAGAATGAACACTGAAGCTTTCTTT
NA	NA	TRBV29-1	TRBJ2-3	CSVDTMEGTPTDTQYF	TGCAGCGTCGACACAATGGAGGGTACACCCACAGATACGCAGTATTTT
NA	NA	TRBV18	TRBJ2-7	CASSPAPLSSYEQYF	TGTGCCAGCTCACCAGCGCCCTTAAGCTCCTACGAGCAGTACTTC
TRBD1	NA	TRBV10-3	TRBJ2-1	CAISGGDRGFF	TGTGCCATCAGTGGAGGGGACAGGGGTTTCTTC
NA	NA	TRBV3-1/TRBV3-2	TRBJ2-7	CASSLFSGEQYF	TGTGCCAGCAGTCTTTTCTCCGGCGAGCAGTACTTC
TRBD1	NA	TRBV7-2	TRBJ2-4	CASSPRTGSLGNIQYF	TGTGCCAGCAGCCCTAGGACAGGGAGTCTTGGAAACATTCAGTACTTC
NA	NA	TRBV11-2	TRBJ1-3	CASSLGVRPGDTIYF	TGTGCCAGCAGCTTAGGCGTCAGGCCCGGGGACACCATATATTTT
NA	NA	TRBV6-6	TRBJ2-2	CASSYSGAGYTGELFF	TGTGCCAGCAGTTATTCCGGGGCCGGCTACACCGGGGAGCTGTTTTTT
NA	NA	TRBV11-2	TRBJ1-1	CASSLVFEDRYTEAFF	TGTGCCAGCAGCTTAGTTTTCGAGGATAGGTACACTGAAGCTTTCTTT
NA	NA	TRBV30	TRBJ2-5	CAWSQMYQETQYF	TGTGCCTGGAGCCAGATGTACCAAGAGACCCAGTACTTC